Shown below are 12 T cell receptor beta chains from a single sample sequenced in a study of blood T cell repertoires in COVID-19. The method was immunoSEQ multiplex PCR; TCRdb's version includes in-frame clones alone and lacks a portion of them. The sample records a few hundred thousand clones, 70% to 90% being singletons. The sample was PBMCs or T cells enriched from blood (not recorded which). The receptors stem from a woman between 40 and 55 years old with acute COVID-19.

This rearrangement joins TRBV5-1 to TRBJ1-1, with TRBD1 identical over 9 bases. The CDR3 spans 16 residues. In germline, CDR1 is SGHRS, CDR2 YFSETQ. Trimming cost V 4 bases and J 1 base; bases outside gene matches: 8. The CDR3 loop reads CASSPGQGMWNTEAFF. The CDR3 DNA reads TGCGCCAGCAGCCCGGGACAGGGTATGTGGAACACTGAAGCTTTCTTT.

The V and J genes are TRBV7-2 and TRBJ2-5, with TRBD2 matching 12 bases. The V gene end was trimmed by 5 bases and the J gene end by 4 bases; junction bases not matched to a gene: 5. The CDR3 totals 15 residues. Germline V gives CDR1 SGHTA, CDR2 FQGNSA. The CDR3 loop is CASSLLTSGRETQYF. The CDR3 region has the DNA TGTGCCAGCAGCCTACTGACTAGCGGGAGAGAGACCCAGTACTTC.

The table lists this clone with a few counts. This sequence joins TRBV7-9 and TRBJ2-5; the D gene is possibly TRBD2 (5 bases). V was cut by 3 bases and J by 5 bases, with 13 bases left in between. Looked up from germline, CDR1 is SEHNR and CDR2 is FQNEAQ (reference sequence). CDR3 size: 14 residues. The CDR3: CASSFSGSGETQYF. The DNA of the CDR3 is TGTGCCAGCAGCTTCTCGGGGTCGGGGGAGACCCAGTACTTC.

This chain uses TRBV19 with TRBJ1-1; 12 bases match TRBD1. Trimming removed 6 bases from V and 11 bases from J; junction bases left unmatched: 10. This CDR3 contains 14 residues. Germline CDR1 is LNHDA and CDR2 is SQIVND (reference sequence). The CDR3 region is CASRLGDRGRGAFF. The CDR3 DNA reads TGTGCCAGTAGACTTGGGGACAGGGGGCGAGGGGCTTTCTTT.

This rearrangement joins TRBV2 to TRBJ1-4; D perhaps matches TRBD1 (6 bases). Germline-derived CDR1 and CDR2 are SNHLY and FYNNEI. The CDR3 extends over 13 amino acids. V lost 5 bases, J lost 6 bases, and 10 bases lay in between. The CDR3 protein is CASSNPGDEKLFF. The CDR3 coding sequence is TGTGCCAGCAGTAACCCAGGGGATGAAAAACTGTTTTTT.

The V gene is TRBV9, the J gene TRBJ2-1; a weak D match, TRBD2 (5 bases). Germline lookup yields CDR1 SGDLS and CDR2 YYNGEE. The CDR3 loop spans 15 amino acids. V gave up 0 bases and J gave up 6 bases, with 13 bases separating them. CDR3 DNA sequence: TGTGCCAGCAGCGTAGTCCCACTAGACTTCAATGAGCAGTTCTTC. Translating gives CASSVVPLDFNEQFF.

The chain combines TRBV7-9 with TRBJ1-1, with TRBD1 as a possible D gene (5 bases). This CDR3 has 16 amino acids. Germline values: CDR1 SEHNR, CDR2 FQNEAQ (reference sequence). Trimming took 5 bases from V and 0 from J, leaving 16 bases between them. The CDR3 spells CASSLYRREMNTEAFF. CDR3 DNA: TGTGCCAGCAGCCTTTACAGGAGGGAAATGAACACTGAAGCTTTCTTT.

This chain connects TRBV3-1 (or the pseudogene TRBV3-2) to TRBJ2-5; D unresolved. Trimming removed 2 bases from V and 5 bases from J, with 12 bases in between. The V gene's germline CDR1 is LGHDT and CDR2 YNNKEL (reference sequence). CDR3 size: 14 residues. The CDR3 DNA reads TGTGCCAGCAGCCAACGTGGAGTGCGGGAGACCCAGTACTTC. Its translation: CASSQRGVRETQYF.

V gene TRBV27 combines with J gene TRBJ1-2; D is unresolved. V was shortened by 8 bases and J by 6 bases, with 19 bases between the two germline ends. The CDR3 totals 14 residues. Germline values: CDR1 MNHEY, CDR2 SMNVEV (reference sequence). CDR3: CASRVGGSIHGYTF. DNA for the CDR3: TGTGCCAGCCGGGTTGGAGGATCAATCCATGGCTACACCTTC.

This clone was recorded only once. The chain uses TRBV12-5 and TRBJ1-5, with D possibly being TRBD1 (6 bases). Germline CDR1 is LGHNT and CDR2 is FRNRAP. V shed 5 bases and J shed 4 bases, with 12 bases lying between them. This CDR3 comprises 14 residues. The CDR3 loop is CASGTGGRNQPQHF. DNA for the CDR3: TGTGCTAGTGGTACGGGGGGCAGGAATCAGCCCCAGCATTTT.

The CDR3 here is CASSQVSGEQFF. CDR3 DNA sequence: TGTGCCAGCAGCCAAGTAAGCGGCGAGCAGTTCTTC. The chain combines TRBV3-1 (or the pseudogene TRBV3-2) with TRBJ2-1; D might be TRBD2 (5 bases). The CDR3 contains 12 residues. V was shortened by 1 base and J by 10 bases, with 8 bases between the two germline ends. Germline CDR1 LGHDT, CDR2 YNNKEL (reference sequence).

This clone has just a few counts. The gene calls are TRBV5-1 and TRBJ1-3, with D possibly matching TRBD1 (5 bases). CDR3 length: 15 residues. Germline V gives CDR1 SGHRS, CDR2 YFSETQ. Trimming took off 1 base at V and 4 bases at J, with 12 bases between the two ends. CDR3 nucleotide sequence: TGCGCCAGCAGCTTGTCTTTTCAGGGAGGAAACACCATATATTTT. It codes for CASSLSFQGGNTIYF.